This T cell receptor beta chain was profiled in a study of cytomegalovirus exposure and HLA in healthy donors. Trimming removed 6 bases from V and 1 base from J; junction bases left unmatched: 16. The CDR3 contains 18 residues. CDR1 is SNHLY, CDR2 FYNNEI, per germline. With 60 Vbeta and 13 Jbeta primers, the PCR was carried out. The data were produced by immunoSEQ multiplex PCR, yet TCRdb's version contains in-frame clones alone and is incomplete. The table shows about 160,000 clones, with 75% to 85% occurring only once. Sequencing was performed on PBMCs. The TCR comes from a woman between 50 and 59 years old in good health and CMV-seronegative. The V call is TRBV2, the J call TRBJ1-1; 8 positions match TRBD1. As DNA, the CDR3 is TGTGCCAGCAGCAACCCAGGACAGGGAAAAAGGGGGAACACTGAAGCTTTCTTT. Protein sequence: CASSNPGQGKRGNTEAFF.